A selection of T cell receptor beta chains follows, all from one sample in a study of vaccination and CD4 T cells after COVID-19. Their antigens are not known. TCRdb called the PCR reads again in MiXCR, with one record for every CDR3 protein. The sample has 20,000 to 30,000 distinct CDR3 sequences, around 40% seen once. The sequences come from CD4+ T cells from blood, cultured in vitro, collected about 7 months after SARS-CoV-2 vaccination. The receptor set was obtained from a human donor who had recovered from COVID-19. Each CDR3 is given without its conserved first and last residue. The listing skips clone size in some rows; elsewhere it reads once, few, many or a size class.

12,TRBJ2-7,TRBV27,NA,ASSFAQGVREQY
13,TRBJ2-2,TRBV7-9,NA,ASTLSGANTGELF
14,TRBJ2-1,TRBV6-1,few,ASRGRTSLSYNEQF
11,TRBJ2-7,TRBV10-3,NA,AISESSSYEQY
13,TRBJ2-2,TRBV7-2,NA,ASSFSGSGTGELF
12,TRBJ1-2,TRBV28,few,ATYVEDWAYGYT
17,TRBJ2-5,TRBV6-2/TRBV6-3,few,ASSYPRTSGFTHKQTQY
15,TRBJ2-7,TRBV6-1,NA,ASSARDGEGIPYEQY
14,TRBJ2-2,TRBV7-9,NA,ASSGTSATSTGELF
11,TRBJ2-1,TRBV24-1,few,ATRPTGGDEQF
11,TRBJ2-7,TRBV20-1,few,SAIPQGAGEQY
12,TRBJ1-2,TRBV28,NA,ASSLLGGNYGYT
11,TRBJ1-6,TRBV6-1,NA,ASRPGANSPLH
12,TRBJ2-7,TRBV7-8,NA,ASSIGGRAYEQY
12,TRBJ2-3,TRBV24-1,few,ATSDLRSGGTQY
12,TRBJ2-7,TRBV10-3,few,AITPGREYDEQY